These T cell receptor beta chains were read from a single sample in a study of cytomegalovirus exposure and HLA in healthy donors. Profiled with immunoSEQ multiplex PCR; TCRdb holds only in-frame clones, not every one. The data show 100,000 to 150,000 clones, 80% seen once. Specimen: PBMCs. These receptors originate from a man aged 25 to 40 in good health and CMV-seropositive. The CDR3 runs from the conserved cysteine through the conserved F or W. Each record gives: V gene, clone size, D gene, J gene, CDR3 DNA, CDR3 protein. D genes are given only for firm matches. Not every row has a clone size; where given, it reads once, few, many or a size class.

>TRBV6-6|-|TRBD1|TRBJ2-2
TGTGCCAGCCTCGGACAGGGCAACACCGGGGAGCTGTTTTTT
CASLGQGNTGELFF
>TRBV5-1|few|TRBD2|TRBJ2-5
TGCGCCAGCAGCTTGGGACTAGCGGGGGTCTACCAAGAGACCCAGTACTTC
CASSLGLAGVYQETQYF
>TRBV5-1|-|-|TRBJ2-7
TGCGCCAGCAGCTTCGGATCATCAGCAGGGTATGGCGAGCAGTACTTC
CASSFGSSAGYGEQYF
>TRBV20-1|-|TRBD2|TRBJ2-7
TGCAGTGCTGGAGCGGGGGACGAGCAGTACTTC
CSAGAGDEQYF
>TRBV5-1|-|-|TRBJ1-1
TGCGCCAGCAGCCTAATACAGGGACTGAACACTGAAGCTTTCTTT
CASSLIQGLNTEAFF
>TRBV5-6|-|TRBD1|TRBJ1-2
TGTGCCAGCAGCTTAGGGACAGGGAAAGGCTACACCTTC
CASSLGTGKGYTF
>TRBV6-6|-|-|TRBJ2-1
TGTGCCAGCAGTTACGCGGGGTATGGGGATTATGAGCAGTTCTTC
CASSYAGYGDYEQFF
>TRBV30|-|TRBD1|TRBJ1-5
TGTGCCTGGAGTGTCGGAGAGACAGGGGGCAATCAGCCCCAGCATTTT
CAWSVGETGGNQPQHF
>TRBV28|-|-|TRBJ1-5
TGTGCCAGCAGTTTAAGATCCCGGACAGATAGCAATCAGCCCCAGCATTTT
CASSLRSRTDSNQPQHF
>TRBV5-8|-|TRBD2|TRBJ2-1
TGTGCCAGCAGCTTGGGACTAGCGGGGGGGCCACCTGTCGATGAGCAGTTCTTC
CASSLGLAGGPPVDEQFF
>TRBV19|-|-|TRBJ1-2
TGTGCCAGTAGTATTCGCGATAACTATGGCTACACCTTC
CASSIRDNYGYTF
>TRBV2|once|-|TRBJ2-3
TGTGCCAGCACGAAAAAAGGGCGGGGCCGCACAGATACGCAGTATTTT
CASTKKGRGRTDTQYF
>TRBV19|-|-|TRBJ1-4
TGTGCCAGTAATAGTGCAACTAATGAAAAACTGTTTTTT
CASNSATNEKLFF
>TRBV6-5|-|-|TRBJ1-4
TGTGCCAGCAGTTACTCGGGGGGGGCTGATGAAAAACTGTTTTTT
CASSYSGGADEKLFF
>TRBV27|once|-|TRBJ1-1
TGTGCCAGCAGTTTATGGGCAGGGTCGGACACTGAAGCTTTCTTT
CASSLWAGSDTEAFF